One and the same sample provided the 9 T cell receptor beta chains below, sequenced in a study of T cell responses to AZD1222 COVID-19 vaccine (dated by TCRdb to the early 2020s). The library was built by means of the immunoSEQ multiplex PCR assay. Not all clones reach the TCRdb copy of this immuneACCESS table, which keeps in-frame sequences only. Checked studies attribute under half of the gap to unresolved V genes and leave the rest unexplained. In this sample the table shows about 110,000 clones, 70% to 90% of which occur a single time. Around 6% of the sample belongs to the ten largest clones. The meaning of the sample's time point label: baseline before first vaccination. The input for sequencing was peripheral blood, taken on day 0 of AZD1222 vaccination. The receptors shown here come from an adult in good health.

The count of this clone is one. The rearrangement links TRBV11-1 to TRBJ2-3; D not resolved. Trimming shortened V by 2 bases and J by 5 bases, and 8 bases separated the two germline ends. CDR1 SGHAT and CDR2 FQDESV come from the germline V gene (reference sequence). This CDR3 region has 13 residues. The CDR3: CASSLKVVDTQYF. The CDR3 DNA follows: TGTGCCAGCAGCTTAAAGGTGGTAGATACGCAGTATTTT.

This clone was counted between two and nine times. The chain employs TRBV28 and TRBJ1-1; D call uncertain. CDR3 size: 17 residues. Trimming cost V 6 bases and J 1 base, with 21 bases left between them. Germline assignment: CDR1 MDHEN and CDR2 SYDVKM. DNA of the CDR3: TGTGCCAGCAGACCACCGACGGCCCCGGCGAGGAACACTGAAGCTTTCTTT. As protein: CASRPPTAPARNTEAFF.

This clone was recorded a few times. The chain employs TRBV6-4 and TRBJ2-1, with 9 bases aligning to TRBD2. Germline V gene data show CDR1 as MRHNA and CDR2 as SNTAGT. V lost 3 bases to trimming and J lost 3 bases; unmatched junction nucleotides: 0. CDR3 length equals 14 residues. CDR3 sequence: CASSERGGYNEQFF. The CDR3 DNA follows: TGTGCCAGCAGTGAGCGGGGGGGCTACAATGAGCAGTTCTTC.

J is TRBJ2-3 and V is TRBV3-1 (or the pseudogene TRBV3-2), with TRBD2 matching 12 bases. This CDR3 has 18 amino acids. With 1 base clipped from V and 0 bases from J, the junction kept 5 bases outside the gene matches. Germline loops: CDR1 LGHDT, CDR2 YNNKEL (reference sequence). CDR3 nucleotide sequence: TGTGCCAGCAGCCAAGCTCCCGGGACTAGCGGGAGCACAGATACGCAGTATTTT. Amino acid sequence: CASSQAPGTSGSTDTQYF.

V gene TRBV7-9 combines with J gene TRBJ1-4; D is uncertain. Between the trimmed V and J ends, which lost 3 bases and 0 bases, there was a span of 8 bases. CDR1 SEHNR and CDR2 FQNEAQ come from the germline V gene (reference sequence). The CDR3 sequence is 15 residues long. The CDR3 protein is CASSFGSSTNEKLFF. Here the CDR3 DNA reads TGTGCCAGCAGCTTCGGTTCTTCAACTAATGAAAAACTGTTTTTT.

This clone showed up just a few times. The rearrangement uses TRBV30 and TRBJ2-7; maybe TRBD2 (5 bases). This CDR3 has 14 amino acids. Trimming took off 6 bases at V and 9 bases at J, with 24 bases between the two ends. Germline V gene data show CDR1 as GTSNPN and CDR2 as SVGIG (reference sequence). CDR3 residues: CACRTSSASARQYF. The DNA of the CDR3 is TGTGCCTGCAGGACTTCAAGCGCCTCGGCTCGGCAGTACTTC.

The chain uses TRBV29-1 and TRBJ1-1; 10 positions agree with TRBD1. The V segment lost 7 bases and the J segment 4 bases; nucleotides outside the gene matches: 3. Germline V gene lookup returns CDR1 SQVTM and CDR2 ANQGSEA. CDR3 length equals 12 residues. The CDR3 DNA reads TGCAGCGGGTGGGACAGGGGCACTGAAGCTTTCTTT. Amino acid sequence: CSGWDRGTEAFF. The variable domain in full, with the rest retrieved from reference TRBV29-1 and TRBJ1-1, is SAVISQKPSRDICQRGTSLTIQCQVDSQVTMMFWYRQQPGQSLTLIATANQGSEATYESGFVIDKFPISRPNLTFSTLTVSNMSPEDSSIYLCSGWDRGTEAFFGQGTRLTVV.

This chain connects TRBV28 to TRBJ2-5; 14 bases align to TRBD2. The J segment lost 5 bases and the V segment lost 5 bases, leaving 16 bases of the junction unmatched. The CDR3 has 19 amino acids. The germline gives CDR1 MDHEN, CDR2 SYDVKM. The CDR3 nucleotides read TGTGCCAGCAGTCCCCGGACTAGCGGGGGGCCACACCTGCGGGAGACCCAGTACTTC. Amino acid sequence: CASSPRTSGGPHLRETQYF.

V and J are TRBV7-8 and TRBJ1-2; no firm D call. Trimming left V 5 bases short and J 8 bases short, with 18 bases between. Germline lookup yields CDR1 SGHVS and CDR2 FQNEAQ. CDR3 length equals 14 residues. The CDR3 DNA follows: TGTGCCAGCAGCCACCCGGGCCCCGAGAGGGGCTACACCTTC. It codes for CASSHPGPERGYTF. Full variable domain (remainder filled in from reference TRBV7-8 and TRBJ1-2): GAGVSQSPRYKVAKRGQDVALRCDPISGHVSLFWYQQALGQGPEFLTYFQNEAQLDKSGLPSDRFFAERPEGSVSTLKIQRTQQEDSAVYLCASSHPGPERGYTFGSGTRLTVV.